This T cell receptor beta chain was observed in a study of blood T cell repertoires in COVID-19. Study background: Sample material is recorded as cDNA or gDNA derived from T cells, B-cell-depleted T cells, or PBMCs.

This clone was found a few times. Data came from immunoSEQ multiplex PCR; TCRdb stores just in-frame clones and leaves some out. The data show under 200,000 clones, 65% to 85% seen once. From germline, CDR1 is WNHNN and CDR2 SYGVQD (reference sequence). The CDR3 consists of 13 residues. V gave up 0 bases and J gave up 8 bases, with 11 bases separating them. This TCR derives from a woman between 45 and 65 years old in a cohort exposed to, infected with or recovered from COVID-19 (not recorded which). The rearrangement uses TRBV10-1 and TRBJ2-7; D may be TRBD1 (6 bases). The sequencing sample was made of PBMCs or T cells enriched from blood (not recorded which). The CDR3 here is CASSESAGTKQYF. As DNA, the CDR3 is TGCGCCAGCAGTGAGTCGGCAGGGACAAAGCAGTACTTC.